The 12 T cell receptor beta chains given below trace back to one sample, sequenced in a study of cytomegalovirus exposure and HLA in healthy donors. Both 60 Vbeta primers and 13 Jbeta primers went into the PCR. Here immunoSEQ multiplex PCR was the method, and the copy in TCRdb shows in-frame clones only, minus some. The data show fewer than 150,000 clones, roughly 80% seen once. The source material was PBMCs. The source of these receptors is a female donor in good health and CMV-seronegative.

The V gene is TRBV7-9, the J gene TRBJ2-7; 9 bases are a match to TRBD2. V dropped 0 bases and J dropped 5; count of bases not matched to a gene: 2. Germline V gives CDR1 SEHNR, CDR2 FQNEAQ (reference sequence). This CDR3 comprises 14 residues. The CDR3 region has the DNA TGTGCCAGCAGCTTAGCGGCGGGAGGGGACGAGCAGTACTTC. Residues: CASSLAAGGDEQYF.

The chain has TRBV5-4 and TRBJ2-5, with 8 bases fitting TRBD2. CDR3 length: 17 amino acids. In germline, CDR1 is SGHNT, CDR2 YYREEE (reference sequence). With 1 base clipped from V and 5 bases from J, the junction kept 13 bases outside the gene matches. The CDR3 reads CASSLFTTTGGAETQYF. CDR3 coding DNA: TGTGCCAGCAGCTTGTTTACGACCACGGGAGGGGCGGAGACCCAGTACTTC.

The chain combines TRBV7-9 with TRBJ1-1, with D perhaps matching TRBD1 (5 bases). Trimming removed 1 base from V and 0 bases from J, with 9 bases in between. The germline V gene encodes CDR1 SEHNR and CDR2 FQNEAQ (reference sequence). This CDR3 is built from 15 residues. CDR3 coding DNA: TGTGCCAGCAGCTTAGGGGGCGGAATGAACACTGAAGCTTTCTTT. Encoded protein: CASSLGGGMNTEAFF.

V is TRBV30 and J is TRBJ1-2; D ambiguous. Germline CDR1 GTSNPN, CDR2 SVGIG (reference sequence). The germline V and J ends were trimmed by 3 bases and 13 bases, with 18 bases remaining between them. The CDR3 loop spans 12 amino acids. The CDR3 DNA reads as TGTGCCTGGAGGGACCGAACGGGGAAAAGCACCTTC. It is translated as CAWRDRTGKSTF. Combining the CDR3 with reference TRBV30 and TRBJ1-2 gives the whole variable domain SQTIHQWPATLVQPVGSPLSLECTVEGTSNPNLYWYRQAAGRGLQLLFYSVGIGQISSEVPQNLSASRPQDRQFILSSKKLLLSDSGFYLCAWRDRTGKSTFGSGTRLTVV.

This rearrangement joins TRBV19 to TRBJ1-5; D is possibly TRBD1 (5 bases). Looked up from germline, CDR1 is LNHDA and CDR2 is SQIVND (reference sequence). The V end was cut by 6 bases, the J end by 0 bases, with 12 bases between. The CDR3 length is 15 residues. The CDR3 DNA reads TGTGCCAGTAGGGGCCGGACATATAGCAATCAGCCCCAGCATTTT. This codes for CASRGRTYSNQPQHF.

The chain employs TRBV15 and TRBJ2-1; perhaps TRBD1 as D (6 bases). Trimming cost V 3 bases and J 10 bases, with 10 bases left between them. The length of the CDR3 is 12 residues. Germline lookup yields CDR1 LNHNV and CDR2 YYDKDF (reference sequence). In nucleotides, the CDR3 is TGTGCCACCAGCAGCACAGGGTACGAGCAGTTCTTC. This gives the protein CATSSTGYEQFF.

The chain couples TRBV6-6 to TRBJ2-3; TRBD2 might be the D (5 bases). Trimming stripped 6 bases from V and 1 base from J, with 14 bases between. The CDR3 sequence is 15 residues long. Germline V gene sequence: CDR1 MNHNY, CDR2 SVGAGI (reference sequence). This chain's CDR3 is CASSAPTGGTDTQYF. CDR3 nucleotides: TGTGCCAGCAGCGCCCCAACCGGGGGCACAGATACGCAGTATTTT.

This rearrangement joins TRBV7-6 to TRBJ2-5, with D possibly matching TRBD1 (7 bases). CDR3 length: 15 residues. CDR1 and CDR2 (germline): SGHVS, FNYEAQ. The ends were cut back, 6 bases at V and 5 bases at J, with 19 bases in the middle. CDR3 DNA sequence: TGTGCCAGCAGTTTGCGGGACAGCGCTTGGGAGACCCAGTACTTC. Protein: CASSLRDSAWETQYF.

A word on this clone: One end of the junction varies from germline; a read error may be responsible. The chain joins TRBV4-2 to TRBJ2-1; 7 bases match TRBD2. The CDR3 consists of 16 residues. Germline V gene lookup returns CDR1 LGHNA and CDR2 YNFKEQ. The CDR3 region has the DNA TGTGCCAGCAGTCAAGTGGCGGGAGCTTCTTACAATGAGCAGTTCTTC. Translating gives CASSQVAGASYNEQFF.

The chain uses TRBV27 and TRBJ2-7; D is possibly TRBD1 (6 bases). Germline V gives CDR1 MNHEY, CDR2 SMNVEV (reference sequence). Between the trimmed V and J ends, which lost 5 bases and 0 bases, there was a span of 11 bases. The CDR3 extends over 14 amino acids. CDR3 sequence reads: CASSGTGNSYEQYF. Here the CDR3 DNA reads TGTGCCAGCAGTGGTACAGGGAACTCCTACGAGCAGTACTTC.

The gene calls are TRBV2 and TRBJ1-5; perhaps TRBD1 as D (6 bases). The CDR3 loop spans 14 amino acids. V was cut by 3 bases and J by 5 bases, with 11 bases left in between. From germline, CDR1 is SNHLY and CDR2 FYNNEI. The CDR3 DNA sequence: TGTGCCAGCAGTGACCCAGGGGCGGATCAGCCCCAGCATTTT. This codes for CASSDPGADQPQHF. Based on the CDR3 plus reference TRBV2 and TRBJ1-5, the full variable domain is EPEVTQTPSHQVTQMGQEVILRCVPISNHLYFYWYRQILGQKVEFLVSFYNNEISEKSEIFDDQFSVERPDGSNFTLKIRSTKLEDSAMYFCASSDPGADQPQHFGDGTRLSIL.

This clone was seen only once. V gene TRBV10-3 combines with J gene TRBJ2-7; 7 bases are shared with TRBD1. Germline lookup yields CDR1 ENHRY and CDR2 SYGVKD. The CDR3 contains 18 residues. The J segment lost 4 bases and the V segment lost 3 bases, leaving 18 bases of the junction unmatched. CDR3 sequence: CAISDRQGQESLDYEQYF. CDR3 nucleotides: TGTGCCATCAGTGACAGACAGGGCCAAGAATCCCTCGATTACGAGCAGTACTTC.